This TCR beta chain was identified during a study of blood T cell repertoires in COVID-19. The overall study: Samples of COVID-19 (acute and convalescent) were obtained from the United States, Italy and Spain. Sample material is recorded as cDNA or gDNA derived from T cells, B-cell-depleted T cells, or PBMCs.

The authors' processing: Reference gene primer amplification gave nucleated cell count estimates. This table comes from immunoSEQ multiplex PCR, and its TCRdb copy is limited to in-frame clones, with some not included. V, J and clone size are those of that table, while D and trimming were read from the DNA. The data contain around 150,000 clones, around 82% of them singletons. The specimen sequenced was peripheral blood. The origin of this receptor is a man in his 60s with active or convalescent COVID-19.

CDR3 protein: CASSLARGQNHNEQFF. The CDR3 nucleotides read TGTGCCAGCAGCTTAGCACGGGGACAGAACCACAATGAGCAGTTCTTC. The rearrangement links TRBV13 to TRBJ2-1; 7 nucleotides line up with TRBD1. The V and J ends lost 1 base and 5 bases, in that order; junction bases with no gene match: 8. Germline V lookup: CDR1 PRHDT, CDR2 FYEKMQ (reference sequence). The CDR3 runs 16 residues.